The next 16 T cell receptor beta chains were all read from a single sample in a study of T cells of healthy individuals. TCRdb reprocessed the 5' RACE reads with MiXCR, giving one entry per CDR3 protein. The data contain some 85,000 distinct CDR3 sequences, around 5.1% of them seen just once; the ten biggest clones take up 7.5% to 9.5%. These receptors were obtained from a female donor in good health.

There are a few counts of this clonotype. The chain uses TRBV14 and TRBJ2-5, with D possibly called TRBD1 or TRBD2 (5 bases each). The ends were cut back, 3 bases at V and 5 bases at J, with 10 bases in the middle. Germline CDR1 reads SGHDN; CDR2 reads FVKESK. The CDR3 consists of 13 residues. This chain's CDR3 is CASSHSGTETQYF. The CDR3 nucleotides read TGTGCCAGCAGCCATTCCGGGACCGAGACCCAGTACTTC.

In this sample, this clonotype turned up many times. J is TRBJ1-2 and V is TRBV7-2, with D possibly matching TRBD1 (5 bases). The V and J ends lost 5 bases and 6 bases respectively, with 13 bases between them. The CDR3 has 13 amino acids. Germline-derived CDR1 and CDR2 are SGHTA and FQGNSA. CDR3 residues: CASSPQGLHGYTF. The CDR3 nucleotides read TGTGCCAGCAGCCCCCAGGGTCTTCATGGCTACACCTTC. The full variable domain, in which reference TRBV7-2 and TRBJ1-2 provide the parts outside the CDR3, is GAGVSQSPSNKVTEKGKDVELRCDPISGHTALYWYRQSLGQGLEFLIYFQGNSAPDKSGLPSDRFSAERTGGSVSTLTIQRTQQEDSAVYLCASSPQGLHGYTFGSGTRLTVV.

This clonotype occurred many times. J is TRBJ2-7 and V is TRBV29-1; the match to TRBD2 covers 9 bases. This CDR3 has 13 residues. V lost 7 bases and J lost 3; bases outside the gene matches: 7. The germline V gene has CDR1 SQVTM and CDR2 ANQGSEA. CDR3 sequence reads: CSAQGGGGYEQYF. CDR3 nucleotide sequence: TGCAGCGCTCAAGGCGGGGGGGGCTACGAGCAGTACTTC.

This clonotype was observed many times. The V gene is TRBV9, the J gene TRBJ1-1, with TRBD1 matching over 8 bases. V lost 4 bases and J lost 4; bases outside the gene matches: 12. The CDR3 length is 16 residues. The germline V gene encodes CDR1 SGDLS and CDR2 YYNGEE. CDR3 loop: CASSQPKTGVGTEAFF. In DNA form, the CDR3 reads TGTGCCAGCAGCCAACCTAAGACAGGGGTGGGCACTGAAGCTTTCTTT. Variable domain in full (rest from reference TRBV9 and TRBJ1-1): DSGVTQTPKHLITATGQRVTLRCSPRSGDLSVYWYQQSLDQGLQFLIQYYNGEERAKGNILERFSAQQFPDLHSELNLSSLELGDSALYFCASSQPKTGVGTEAFFGQGTRLTVV.

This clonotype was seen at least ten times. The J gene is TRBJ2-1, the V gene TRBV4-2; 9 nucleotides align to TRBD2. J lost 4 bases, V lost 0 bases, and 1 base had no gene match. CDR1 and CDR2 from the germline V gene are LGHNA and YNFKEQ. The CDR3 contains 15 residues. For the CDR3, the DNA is TGTGCCAGCAGCCAAGATCTAGCGGGATACAATGAGCAGTTCTTC. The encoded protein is CASSQDLAGYNEQFF.

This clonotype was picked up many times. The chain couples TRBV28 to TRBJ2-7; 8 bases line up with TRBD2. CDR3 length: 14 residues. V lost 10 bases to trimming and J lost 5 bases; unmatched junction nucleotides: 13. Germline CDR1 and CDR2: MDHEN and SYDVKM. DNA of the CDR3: TGTGCCACCGGGGGGGTCGCGGGAATCAACGAGCAGTACTTC. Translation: CATGGVAGINEQYF.

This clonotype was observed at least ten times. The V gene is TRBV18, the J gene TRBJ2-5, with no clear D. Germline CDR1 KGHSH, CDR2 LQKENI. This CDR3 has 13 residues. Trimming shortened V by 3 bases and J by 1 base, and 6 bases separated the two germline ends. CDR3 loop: CASSPFIQETQYF. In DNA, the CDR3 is TGTGCCAGCTCACCTTTTATCCAAGAGACCCAGTACTTC.

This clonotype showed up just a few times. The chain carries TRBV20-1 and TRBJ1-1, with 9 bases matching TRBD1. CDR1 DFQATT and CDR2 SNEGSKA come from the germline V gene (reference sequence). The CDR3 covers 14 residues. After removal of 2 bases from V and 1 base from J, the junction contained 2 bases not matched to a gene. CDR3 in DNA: TGCAGTGCTAGAAGGACAGGGGAGAACACTGAAGCTTTCTTT. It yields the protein CSARRTGENTEAFF.

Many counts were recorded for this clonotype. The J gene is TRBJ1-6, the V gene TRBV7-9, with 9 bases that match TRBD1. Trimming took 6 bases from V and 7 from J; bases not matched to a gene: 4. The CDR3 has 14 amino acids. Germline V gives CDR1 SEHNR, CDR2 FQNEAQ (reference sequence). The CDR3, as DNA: TGTGCCAGCAGGAGGGACAGGGACAATTCACCCCTCCACTTT. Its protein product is CASRRDRDNSPLHF.

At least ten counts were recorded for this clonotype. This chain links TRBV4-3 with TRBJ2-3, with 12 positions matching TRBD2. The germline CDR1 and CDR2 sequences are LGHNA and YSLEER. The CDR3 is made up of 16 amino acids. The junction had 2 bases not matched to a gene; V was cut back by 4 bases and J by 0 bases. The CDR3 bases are TGCGCCAGCAGCCGGGGGACTAGCGGGAGCACAGATACGCAGTATTTT. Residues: CASSRGTSGSTDTQYF.

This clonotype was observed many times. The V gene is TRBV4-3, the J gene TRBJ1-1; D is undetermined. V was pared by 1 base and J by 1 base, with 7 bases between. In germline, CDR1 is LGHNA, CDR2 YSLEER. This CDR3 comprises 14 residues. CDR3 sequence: CASSQAVGNTEAFF. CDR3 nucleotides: TGCGCCAGCAGCCAAGCGGTGGGGAACACTGAAGCTTTCTTT.

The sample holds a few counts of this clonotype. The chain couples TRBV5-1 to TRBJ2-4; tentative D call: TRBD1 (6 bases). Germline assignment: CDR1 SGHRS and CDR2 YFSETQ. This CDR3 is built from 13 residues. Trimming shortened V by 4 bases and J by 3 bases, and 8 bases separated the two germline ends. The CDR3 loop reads CASSQDSKNIQYF. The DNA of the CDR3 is TGCGCCAGCAGCCAGGACAGCAAAAACATTCAGTACTTC.

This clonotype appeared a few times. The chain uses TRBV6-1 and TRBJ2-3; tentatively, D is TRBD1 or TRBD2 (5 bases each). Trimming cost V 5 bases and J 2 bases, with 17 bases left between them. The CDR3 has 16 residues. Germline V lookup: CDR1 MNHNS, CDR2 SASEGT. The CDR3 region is CASSHGTQRATDTQYF. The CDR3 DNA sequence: TGTGCCAGCAGTCACGGGACGCAACGTGCCACAGATACGCAGTATTTT.

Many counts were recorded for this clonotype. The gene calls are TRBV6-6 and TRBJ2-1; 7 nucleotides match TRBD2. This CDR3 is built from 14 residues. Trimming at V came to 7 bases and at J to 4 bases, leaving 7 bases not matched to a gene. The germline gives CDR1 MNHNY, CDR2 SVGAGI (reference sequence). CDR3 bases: TGTGCCAGCACGGTAACTAGCGAGTACAATGAGCAGTTCTTC. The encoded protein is CASTVTSEYNEQFF.

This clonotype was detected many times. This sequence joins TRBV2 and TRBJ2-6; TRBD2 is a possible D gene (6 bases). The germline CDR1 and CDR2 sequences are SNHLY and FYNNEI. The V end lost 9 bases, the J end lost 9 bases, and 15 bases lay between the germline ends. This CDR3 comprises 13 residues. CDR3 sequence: CARMVREDNVLTF. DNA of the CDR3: TGTGCCAGGATGGTCAGGGAGGACAACGTCCTGACTTTC.

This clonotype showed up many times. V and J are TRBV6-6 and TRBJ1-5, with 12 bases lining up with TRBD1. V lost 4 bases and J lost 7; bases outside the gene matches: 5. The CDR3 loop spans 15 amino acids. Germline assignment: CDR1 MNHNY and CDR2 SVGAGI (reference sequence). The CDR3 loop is CASSWGQGAGQPQHF. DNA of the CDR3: TGTGCCAGCAGTTGGGGACAGGGGGCCGGGCAGCCCCAGCATTTT.